A selection of T cell receptor beta chains follows, all from one sample in a study of blood T cell repertoires in COVID-19. Libraries were prepared by immunoSEQ multiplex PCR; TCRdb keeps only in-frame clonotypes and omits some of them. The sample gives 150,000 to 200,000 clones, more than 75% of which show up once; nearly 6% is in the top ten. The sample consisted of peripheral blood. The receptors were sampled from a middle-aged woman with COVID-19, enrolled during active disease. Each CDR3 is given without its conserved first and last residue. Size values are once, few and many counts, or a class for expanded clones, and some rows have none.

>.|TRBV30|12|TRBJ1-3
AWRDKGSGNTIY
>many|TRBV5-1|14|TRBJ1-2
ASSPRGNQGNNGYT
>few|TRBV2|12|TRBJ1-5
ASSSQGINQPQH
>few|TRBV2|13|TRBJ1-5
ASSPHGQGNEPQH
>.|TRBV30|13|TRBJ1-1
AWRTGGRGNTEAF
>.|TRBV6-6|13|TRBJ1-3
ASRPPGSSGNTIY
>.|TRBV5-8|12|TRBJ2-1
ASSSGTSGGEQF
>.|TRBV18|14|TRBJ1-2
ASSPYRGQSNYGYT
>.|TRBV3-1/TRBV3-2|15|TRBJ1-2
ASSQDRTPGGRTGYT
>few|TRBV12-5|10|TRBJ2-1
ASALDYTRQF
>.|TRBV11-2|9|TRBJ2-7
ASSFSYEQY
>.|TRBV5-1|15|TRBJ2-7
ASSPGGRADGTHEQY
>.|TRBV3-1/TRBV3-2|14|TRBJ1-1
ASSQEGTGLNTEAF
>.|TRBV14|13|TRBJ1-4
ASSQDRDRVEKLF
>.|TRBV19|11|TRBJ1-5
ASSTEIYQPQH
>.|TRBV18|12|TRBJ2-3
ASSKLAITDTQY
>.|TRBV30|12|TRBJ1-4
AWTGGTGSRKLF
>.|TRBV7-9|12|TRBJ1-6
ASSLGGSATSLH
>once|TRBV2|12|TRBJ1-2
ASSDGTGASGYT
>.|TRBV30|11|TRBJ2-7
AWLDRVIKEGY
>.|TRBV9|14|TRBJ1-2
ASSGNPEGAAYGYT
>.|TRBV19|13|TRBJ2-2
ASGDREGPAGELF
>.|TRBV19|13|TRBJ1-5
ASSIGGPSGQPQH
>.|TRBV19|12|TRBJ1-2
ASSPGDRNYGYT
>few|TRBV29-1|9|TRBJ1-1
SVRTDTEAF
>once|TRBV3-1/TRBV3-2|14|TRBJ2-1
ASAEFLAGGYNEQF
>.|TRBV5-1|11|TRBJ2-7
ASSRDSLWEQY
>.|TRBV5-1|11|TRBJ2-3
ASSYRATDTQY
>.|TRBV4-1|17|TRBJ2-2
ASSHGLLRAKREAGELF
>few|TRBV7-3|12|TRBJ2-2
ATGPGGGTGELF
>once|TRBV3-1/TRBV3-2|10|TRBJ2-2
ASSPYPGELF
>.|TRBV5-1|13|TRBJ1-1
ASSLGASTNTEAF
>.|TRBV5-4|14|TRBJ2-3
ASSLRSGGQGDTQY
>.|TRBV7-9|12|TRBJ2-7
ASSPRTSSAEQY
>.|TRBV11-2|12|TRBJ2-2
ASSLAPGTGELF
>.|TRBV5-4|15|TRBJ2-1
ASSPGTSGGSYNEQF